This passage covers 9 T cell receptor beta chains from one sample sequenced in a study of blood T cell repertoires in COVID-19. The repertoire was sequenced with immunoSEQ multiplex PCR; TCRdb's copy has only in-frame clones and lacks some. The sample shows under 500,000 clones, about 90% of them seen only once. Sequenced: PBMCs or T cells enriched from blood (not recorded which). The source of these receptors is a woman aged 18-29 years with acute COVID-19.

CDR3 coding DNA: TGTGCCAGCAGCTTGGGGGACTCTACGGGGGAGTACTTC. Amino acids: CASSLGDSTGEYF. This chain links TRBV5-4 with TRBJ2-7, with D maybe TRBD2 (6 bases). CDR1 and CDR2 from the germline V gene are SGHNT and YYREEE (reference sequence). The CDR3 contains 13 residues. Trimming left V 0 bases short and J 11 bases short, with 15 bases between.

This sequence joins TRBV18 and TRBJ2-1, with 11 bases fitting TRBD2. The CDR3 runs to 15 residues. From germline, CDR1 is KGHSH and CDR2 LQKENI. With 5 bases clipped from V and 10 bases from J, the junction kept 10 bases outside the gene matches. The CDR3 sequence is CASSTSGGGGQEQFF. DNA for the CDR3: TGTGCCAGCTCAACTAGCGGGGGAGGCGGACAGGAGCAGTTCTTC.

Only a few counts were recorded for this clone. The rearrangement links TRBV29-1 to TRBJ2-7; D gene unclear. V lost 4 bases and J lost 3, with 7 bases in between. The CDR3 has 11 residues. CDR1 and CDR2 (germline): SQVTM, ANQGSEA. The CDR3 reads CSVVAHYEQYF. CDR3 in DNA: TGCAGCGTTGTAGCCCACTACGAGCAGTACTTC.

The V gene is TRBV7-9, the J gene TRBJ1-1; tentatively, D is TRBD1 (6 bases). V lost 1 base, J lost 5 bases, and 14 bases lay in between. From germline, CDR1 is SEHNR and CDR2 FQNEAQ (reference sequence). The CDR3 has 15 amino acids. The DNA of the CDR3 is TGTGCCAGCAGCTTAGTAGGGGGGGCTACAACTGAAGCTTTCTTT. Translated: CASSLVGGATTEAFF.

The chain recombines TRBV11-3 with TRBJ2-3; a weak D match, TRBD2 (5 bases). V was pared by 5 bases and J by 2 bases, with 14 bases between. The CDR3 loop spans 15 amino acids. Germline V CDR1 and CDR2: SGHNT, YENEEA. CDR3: CASSRTQRPTDTQYF. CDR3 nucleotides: TGTGCCAGCAGCCGCACGCAGCGGCCCACAGATACGCAGTATTTT.

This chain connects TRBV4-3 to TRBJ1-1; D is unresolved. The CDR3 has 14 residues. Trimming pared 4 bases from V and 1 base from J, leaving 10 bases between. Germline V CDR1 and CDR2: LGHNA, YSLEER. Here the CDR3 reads CASSPSTGNTEAFF. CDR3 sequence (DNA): TGCGCCAGCAGCCCTTCGACGGGGAACACTGAAGCTTTCTTT.

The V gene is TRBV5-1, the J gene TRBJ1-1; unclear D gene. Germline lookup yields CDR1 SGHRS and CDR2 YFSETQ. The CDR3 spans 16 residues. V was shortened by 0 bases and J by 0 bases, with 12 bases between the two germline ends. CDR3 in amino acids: CASSLESGVMNTEAFF. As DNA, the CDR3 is TGCGCCAGCAGCTTGGAGTCCGGAGTAATGAACACTGAAGCTTTCTTT. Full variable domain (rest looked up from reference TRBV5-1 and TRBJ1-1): KAGVTQTPRYLIKTRGQQVTLSCSPISGHRSVSWYQQTPGQGLQFLFEYFSETQRNKGNFPGRFSGRQFSNSRSEMNVSTLELGDSALYLCASSLESGVMNTEAFFGQGTRLTVV.

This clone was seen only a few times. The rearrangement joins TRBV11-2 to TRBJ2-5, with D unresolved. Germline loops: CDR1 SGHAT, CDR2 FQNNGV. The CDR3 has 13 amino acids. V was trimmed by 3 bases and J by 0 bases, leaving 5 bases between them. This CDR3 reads CASSFGYQETQYF. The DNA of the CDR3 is TGTGCCAGCAGCTTCGGGTACCAAGAGACCCAGTACTTC.

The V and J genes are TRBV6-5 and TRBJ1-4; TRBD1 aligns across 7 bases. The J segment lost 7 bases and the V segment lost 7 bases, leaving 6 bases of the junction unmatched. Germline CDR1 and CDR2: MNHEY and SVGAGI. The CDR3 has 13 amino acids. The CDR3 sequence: CASTPGQAEKLFF. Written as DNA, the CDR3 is TGTGCCAGCACCCCCGGACAGGCTGAAAAACTGTTTTTT.